This T cell receptor beta chain was captured in a study of Ad26.COV2.S vaccination and SARS-CoV-2 variants. Clones were sequenced by immunoSEQ multiplex PCR, and TCRdb holds only the in-frame ones, with some missing. The sample has about 6,800 clones, 84% seen once. This CDR3 contains 14 residues. Germline lookup yields CDR1 DFQATT and CDR2 SNEGSKA (reference sequence). The germline V and J ends were trimmed by 5 bases and 5 bases, with 16 bases remaining between them. Sample: peripheral blood, taken after recovery from COVID-19. This TCR was recovered from a human donor who had recovered from COVID-19. The chain has TRBV20-1 and TRBJ2-1; D is perhaps TRBD1 or TRBD2 (5 bases each). In nucleotides, the CDR3 is TGCAGTGCTCGTGGGGGTCTGTCCAACAATGAGCAGTTCTTC. It encodes CSARGGLSNNEQFF.